These 6 T cell receptor beta chains share one sample of origin, sequenced in a study of cytomegalovirus exposure and HLA in healthy donors. The PCR used 60 Vbeta and 13 Jbeta primers. Sequencing was performed with immunoSEQ multiplex PCR; in TCRdb, only in-frame clones are kept and a portion is missing. The table lists hundreds of thousands of clones, around 73% of them singletons. The specimen was PBMCs. These receptors were collected from a male donor in good health and CMV-seronegative.

The chain is built from TRBV27 and TRBJ2-5; 8 bases are a match to TRBD1. The J call may be wrong; the DNA end is better matched by TRBJ2-7. Germline V gene lookup returns CDR1 MNHEY and CDR2 SMNVEV (reference sequence). CDR3 length: 14 residues. As DNA, the CDR3 is TGTGCCAGCAGTTTACTGGACAGGGTCTCCGAGCAGTACTTC. The encoded protein is CASSLLDRVSEQYF.

The chain employs TRBV4-2 and TRBJ2-7; TRBD2 matches 9 bases. The V and J ends lost 0 bases and 6 bases, in that order; junction bases with no gene match: 6. Germline assignment: CDR1 LGHNA and CDR2 YNFKEQ. The CDR3 is 15 amino acids. The CDR3 spells CASSQESSGTLEQYF. CDR3 coding DNA: TGTGCCAGCAGCCAAGAATCTAGCGGGACTCTCGAGCAGTACTTC.

This clone was detected a few times. The chain couples TRBV4-1 to TRBJ1-4; weak D call: TRBD1 (5 bases). CDR1 and CDR2 from the germline V gene are MGHRA and YSYEKL. V lost 2 bases and J lost 6, with 19 bases in between. CDR3 length equals 17 residues. This CDR3 is CASSQKGPGEGDEKLFF. CDR3 DNA sequence: TGCGCCAGCAGCCAAAAGGGGCCCGGGGAGGGTGATGAAAAACTGTTTTTT.

The chain links TRBV19 to TRBJ2-7; 9 bases are shared with TRBD2. V lost 3 bases to trimming and J lost 6 bases; unmatched junction nucleotides: 6. This CDR3 spans 14 amino acids. Germline lookup yields CDR1 LNHDA and CDR2 SQIVND (reference sequence). The CDR3 sequence: CASSIASGRSEQYF. CDR3 DNA sequence: TGTGCCAGTAGTATCGCCAGCGGGAGGAGCGAGCAGTACTTC. The whole variable domain, filled in from reference TRBV19 and TRBJ2-7, reads DGGITQSPKYLFRKEGQNVTLSCEQNLNHDAMYWYRQDPGQGLRLIYYSQIVNDFQKGDIAEGYSVSREKKESFPLTVTSAQKNPTAFYLCASSIASGRSEQYFGPGTRLTVT.

The chain links TRBV27 to TRBJ2-1, with a possible D match to TRBD1 (5 bases). The germline CDR1 and CDR2 sequences are MNHEY and SMNVEV (reference sequence). V lost 10 bases, J lost 4 bases, and 20 bases lay in between. This CDR3 comprises 15 residues. The CDR3 DNA sequence: TGTGCCACCAGGGCGGTCCCGGATAGGTACAATGAGCAGTTCTTC. Residues: CATRAVPDRYNEQFF.

A few counts support this clone. The genes are TRBV9 and TRBJ2-1; 7 nucleotides agree with TRBD2. There are 14 residues in the CDR3. Germline CDR1 is SGDLS and CDR2 is YYNGEE. Trimming took 1 base from V and 5 from J; bases not matched to a gene: 3. Here the CDR3 DNA reads TGTGCCAGCAGCGTAAGCGGGGTGGACAATGAGCAGTTCTTC. Its protein is CASSVSGVDNEQFF.